A selection of T cell receptor beta chains follows, all from one sample in a study of cytomegalovirus exposure and HLA in healthy donors. Assay: immunoSEQ multiplex PCR; the TCRdb copy retains only in-frame clones and omits some. The repertoire includes roughly 150,000 clones, 80% of them detected once, and 1.3% sits in the top ten. Material for sequencing was PBMCs. These receptors all stem from a man aged 30-40 years in good health and CMV-seronegative. Each CDR3 is given without its conserved first and last residue. Each record gives: V gene, CDR3 protein.

v_gene: TRBV4-1
CDR3aa: ASSQVWGQDNSPLH

v_gene: TRBV27
CDR3aa: ARAGQPPTSYEQY

v_gene: TRBV4-2
CDR3aa: ASSQRTGWQLPYEQY

v_gene: TRBV9
CDR3aa: ASSVVANAGELF

v_gene: TRBV18
CDR3aa: ASSPPGTLSSGANVLT

v_gene: TRBV7-3
CDR3aa: ASSLNSVYNEQF

v_gene: TRBV9
CDR3aa: ASSVKGVPNEKLF

v_gene: TRBV5-1
CDR3aa: ASGTSAFYTGELF

v_gene: TRBV6-1
CDR3aa: ASSLGGSTDTQY

v_gene: TRBV11-3
CDR3aa: ASSLNSGNTIY

v_gene: TRBV25-1
CDR3aa: ASSDRQLNQPQH

v_gene: TRBV9
CDR3aa: ASSPRTGINEQF

v_gene: TRBV30
CDR3aa: AWSRGVGTEAF

v_gene: TRBV10-3
CDR3aa: AITPDRVRYEQY

v_gene: TRBV10-1
CDR3aa: ASSDSTQGHQPQH

v_gene: TRBV7-9
CDR3aa: ASSLGGFGYT

v_gene: TRBV7-2
CDR3aa: ASSLGTGSSYEQY

v_gene: TRBV6-5
CDR3aa: ASTSKQANTEAF